This note documents a single T cell receptor beta chain sequence. In the original processing: Reference gene primer amplification yielded estimated nucleated cell counts. Generated by immunoSEQ multiplex PCR, the TCRdb table keeps only in-frame clones and is missing some. That table gives V, J and clone size, and the DNA gave D and trimming. The sample carries under 300,000 clones, approximately 86% recorded once. The sample comes from a study of blood T cell repertoires in COVID-19. Study summary: The United States, Italy and Spain provided the acute and convalescent COVID-19 samples. From T cells, B-cell-depleted T cells, or PBMCs came the material, which was cDNA or gDNA.

J gave up 7 bases and V 8 bases, and 6 bases lay outside the gene matches. Germline loops: CDR1 LNHDA, CDR2 SQIVND (reference sequence). The CDR3 extends over 13 amino acids. This sequence joins TRBV19 and TRBJ1-5; 9 nucleotides match TRBD1. The sequence came from a woman between 65 and 79 years old with active or convalescent COVID-19. The material sequenced was peripheral blood. The CDR3 DNA is TGTGCCAGTTCTACAGGGGGCGTCCAGCCCCAGCATTTT. It specifies CASSTGGVQPQHF. The whole variable domain, remainder taken from reference TRBV19 and TRBJ1-5, is DGGITQSPKYLFRKEGQNVTLSCEQNLNHDAMYWYRQDPGQGLRLIYYSQIVNDFQKGDIAEGYSVSREKKESFPLTVTSAQKNPTAFYLCASSTGGVQPQHFGDGTRLSIL.